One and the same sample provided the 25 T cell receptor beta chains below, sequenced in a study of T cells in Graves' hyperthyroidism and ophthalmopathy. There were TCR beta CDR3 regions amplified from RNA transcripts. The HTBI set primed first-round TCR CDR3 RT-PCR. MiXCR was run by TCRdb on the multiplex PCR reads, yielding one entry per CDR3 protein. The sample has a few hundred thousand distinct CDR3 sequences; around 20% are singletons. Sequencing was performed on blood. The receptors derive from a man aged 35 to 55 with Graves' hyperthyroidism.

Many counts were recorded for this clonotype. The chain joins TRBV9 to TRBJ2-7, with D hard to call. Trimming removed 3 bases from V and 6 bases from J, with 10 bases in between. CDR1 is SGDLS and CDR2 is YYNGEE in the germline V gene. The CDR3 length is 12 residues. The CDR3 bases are TGTGCCAGCAGCGGCTCCCCGGGCGAGCAGTACTTC. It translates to CASSGSPGEQYF. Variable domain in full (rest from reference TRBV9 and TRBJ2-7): DSGVTQTPKHLITATGQRVTLRCSPRSGDLSVYWYQQSLDQGLQFLIQYYNGEERAKGNILERFSAQQFPDLHSELNLSSLELGDSALYFCASSGSPGEQYFGPGTRLTVT.

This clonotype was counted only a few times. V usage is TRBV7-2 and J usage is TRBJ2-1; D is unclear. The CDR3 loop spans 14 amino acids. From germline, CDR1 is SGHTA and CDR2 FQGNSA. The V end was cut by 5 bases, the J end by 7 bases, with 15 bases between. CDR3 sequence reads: CASSPEAALNEQFF. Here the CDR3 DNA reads TGTGCCAGCAGCCCAGAGGCAGCGTTGAATGAGCAGTTCTTC.

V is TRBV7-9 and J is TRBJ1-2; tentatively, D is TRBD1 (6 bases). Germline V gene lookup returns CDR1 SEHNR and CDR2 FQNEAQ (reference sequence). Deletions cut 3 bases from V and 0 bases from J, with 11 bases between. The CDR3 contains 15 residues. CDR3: CASSLSWTANYGYTF. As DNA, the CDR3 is TGTGCCAGCAGCTTGAGCTGGACAGCTAACTATGGCTACACCTTC. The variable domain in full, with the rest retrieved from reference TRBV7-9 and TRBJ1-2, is DTGVSQNPRHKITKRGQNVTFRCDPISEHNRLYWYRQTLGQGPEFLTYFQNEAQLEKSRLLSDRFSAERPKGSFSTLEIQRTEQGDSAMYLCASSLSWTANYGYTFGSGTRLTVV.

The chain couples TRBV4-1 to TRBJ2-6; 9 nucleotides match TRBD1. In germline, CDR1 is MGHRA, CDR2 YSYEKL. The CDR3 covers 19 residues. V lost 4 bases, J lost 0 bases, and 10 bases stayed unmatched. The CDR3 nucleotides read TGCGCCAGCAGCCCGTACCGGGACAGGGTTAGCTCTGGGGCCAACGTCCTGACTTTC. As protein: CASSPYRDRVSSGANVLTF.

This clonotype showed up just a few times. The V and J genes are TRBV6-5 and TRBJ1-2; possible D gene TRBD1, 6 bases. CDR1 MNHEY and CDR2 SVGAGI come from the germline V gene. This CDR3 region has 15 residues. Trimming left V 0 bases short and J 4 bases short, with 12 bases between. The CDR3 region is CASSYSADRAYGYTF. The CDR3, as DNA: TGTGCCAGCAGTTACTCGGCGGACAGAGCCTATGGCTACACCTTC.

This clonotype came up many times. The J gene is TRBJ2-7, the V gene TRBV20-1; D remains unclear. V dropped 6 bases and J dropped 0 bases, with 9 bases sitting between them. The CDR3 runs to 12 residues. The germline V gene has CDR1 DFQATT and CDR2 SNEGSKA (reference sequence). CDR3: CSAGPSSYEQYF. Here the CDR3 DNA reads TGCAGTGCGGGCCCAAGCTCCTACGAGCAGTACTTC.

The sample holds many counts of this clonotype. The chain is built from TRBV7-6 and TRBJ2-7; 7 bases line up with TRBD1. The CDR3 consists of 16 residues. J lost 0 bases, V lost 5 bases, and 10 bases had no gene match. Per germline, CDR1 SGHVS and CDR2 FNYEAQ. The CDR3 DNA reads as TGTGCCAGCAGCACCCGGATGGGACAGAGCTCCTACGAGCAGTACTTC. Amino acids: CASSTRMGQSSYEQYF.

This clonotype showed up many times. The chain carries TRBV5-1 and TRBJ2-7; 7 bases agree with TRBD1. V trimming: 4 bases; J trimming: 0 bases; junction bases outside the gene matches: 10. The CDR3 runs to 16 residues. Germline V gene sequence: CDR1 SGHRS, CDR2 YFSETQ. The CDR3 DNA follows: TGCGCCAGCAGCCTGACAGGGATAGAGAGCTCCTACGAGCAGTACTTC. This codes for CASSLTGIESSYEQYF.

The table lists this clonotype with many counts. CDR3 in DNA: TGTGCCAGCAGCCCAAACCCCGACAGCAACCTCTACGAGCAGTACTTC. Its protein product is CASSPNPDSNLYEQYF. V gene TRBV11-2 combines with J gene TRBJ2-7; D is perhaps TRBD1 (5 bases). This CDR3 is 16 amino acids long. CDR1 is SGHAT, CDR2 FQNNGV, per germline. Deletions cut 5 bases from V and 3 bases from J, with 20 bases between.

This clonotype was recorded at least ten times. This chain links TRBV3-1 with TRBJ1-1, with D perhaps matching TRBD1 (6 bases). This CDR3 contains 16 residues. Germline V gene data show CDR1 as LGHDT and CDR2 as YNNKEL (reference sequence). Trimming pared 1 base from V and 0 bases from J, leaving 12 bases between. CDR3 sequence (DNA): TGTGCCAGCAGCCAAGGATTAAGGGACATGAACACTGAAGCTTTCTTT. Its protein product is CASSQGLRDMNTEAFF.

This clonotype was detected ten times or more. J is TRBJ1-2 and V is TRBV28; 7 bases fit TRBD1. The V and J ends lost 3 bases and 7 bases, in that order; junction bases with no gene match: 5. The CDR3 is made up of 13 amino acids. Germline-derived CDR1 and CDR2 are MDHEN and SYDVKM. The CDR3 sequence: CASSLKGQIGYTF. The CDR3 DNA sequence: TGTGCCAGCAGTTTGAAGGGACAGATTGGCTACACCTTC.

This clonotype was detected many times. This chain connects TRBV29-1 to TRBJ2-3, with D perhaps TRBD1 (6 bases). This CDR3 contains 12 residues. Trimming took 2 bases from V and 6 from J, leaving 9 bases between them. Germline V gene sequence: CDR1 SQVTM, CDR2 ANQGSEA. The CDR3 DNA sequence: TGCAGCGTTGAAAGGGGGTCCGATACGCAGTATTTT. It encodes CSVERGSDTQYF.

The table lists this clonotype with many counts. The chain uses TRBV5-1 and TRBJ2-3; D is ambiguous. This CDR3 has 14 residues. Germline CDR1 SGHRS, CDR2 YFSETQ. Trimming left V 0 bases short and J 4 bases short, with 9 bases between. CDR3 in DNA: TGCGCCAGCAGCTTGGCCGTTAGTGCAGATACGCAGTATTTT. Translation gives CASSLAVSADTQYF.

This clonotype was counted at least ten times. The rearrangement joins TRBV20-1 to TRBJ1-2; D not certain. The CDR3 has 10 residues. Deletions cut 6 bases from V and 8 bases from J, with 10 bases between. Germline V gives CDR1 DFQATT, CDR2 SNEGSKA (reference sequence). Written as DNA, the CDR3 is TGCAGTGCCAGAAGGCTGGGCTACACCTTC. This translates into CSARRLGYTF.

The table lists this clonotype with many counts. This CDR3 reads CASSPERANSPLHF. CDR3 sequence (DNA): TGCGCCAGCAGCCCCGAACGGGCGAATTCACCCCTCCACTTT. The chain recombines TRBV5-1 with TRBJ1-6, with D uncertain. The germline V gene has CDR1 SGHRS and CDR2 YFSETQ. This CDR3 comprises 14 residues. V shed 4 bases and J shed 7 bases, with 12 bases lying between them.

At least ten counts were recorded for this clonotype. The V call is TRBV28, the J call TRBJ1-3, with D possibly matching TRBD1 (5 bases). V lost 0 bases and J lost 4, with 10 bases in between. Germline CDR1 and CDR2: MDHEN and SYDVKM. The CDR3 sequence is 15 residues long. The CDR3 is CASSLWGTAGNTIYF. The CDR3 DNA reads TGTGCCAGCAGTTTATGGGGGACTGCAGGAAACACCATATATTTT.

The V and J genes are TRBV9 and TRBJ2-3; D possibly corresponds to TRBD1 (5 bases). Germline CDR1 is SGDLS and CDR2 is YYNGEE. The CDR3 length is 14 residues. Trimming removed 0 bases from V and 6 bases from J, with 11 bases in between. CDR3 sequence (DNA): TGTGCCAGCAGCGTAGATGGGGCAGTGGATACGCAGTATTTT. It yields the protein CASSVDGAVDTQYF.

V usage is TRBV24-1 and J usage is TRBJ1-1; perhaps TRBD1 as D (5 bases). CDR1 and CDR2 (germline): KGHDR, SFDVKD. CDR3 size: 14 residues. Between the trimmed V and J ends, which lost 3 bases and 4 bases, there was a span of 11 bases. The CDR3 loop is CATSDGGTITEAFF. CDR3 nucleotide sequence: TGTGCCACCAGTGATGGGGGTACGATCACTGAAGCTTTCTTT.

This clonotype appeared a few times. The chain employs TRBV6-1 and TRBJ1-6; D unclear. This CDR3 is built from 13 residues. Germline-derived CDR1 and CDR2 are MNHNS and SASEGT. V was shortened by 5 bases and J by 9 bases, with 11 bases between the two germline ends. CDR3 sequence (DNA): TGTGCCAGCAGTTCTAGGGCGGGTTCACCCCTCCACTTT. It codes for CASSSRAGSPLHF.

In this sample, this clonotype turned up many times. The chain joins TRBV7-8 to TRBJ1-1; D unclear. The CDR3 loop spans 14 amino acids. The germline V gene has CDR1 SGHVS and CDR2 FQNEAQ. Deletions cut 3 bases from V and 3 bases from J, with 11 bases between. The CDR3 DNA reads TGTGCCAGCAGCTTTAACGCCGTGGACACTGAAGCTTTCTTT. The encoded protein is CASSFNAVDTEAFF.

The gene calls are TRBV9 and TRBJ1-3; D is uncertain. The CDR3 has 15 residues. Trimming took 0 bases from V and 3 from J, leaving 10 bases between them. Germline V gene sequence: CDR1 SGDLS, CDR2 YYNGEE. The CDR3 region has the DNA TGTGCCAGCAGCGTAGGTCAGCCGGGTGGAAACACCATATATTTT. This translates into CASSVGQPGGNTIYF.

The CDR3 sequence is CASSPQDRGLHGYTF. CDR3 bases: TGTGCCAGCAGCCCCCAGGACAGGGGGCTTCATGGCTACACCTTC. The V and J genes are TRBV12-3 or TRBV12-4 and TRBJ1-2; 11 positions match TRBD1. J was trimmed by 6 bases and V by 6 bases; bases with no gene match: 9. This CDR3 region has 15 residues.

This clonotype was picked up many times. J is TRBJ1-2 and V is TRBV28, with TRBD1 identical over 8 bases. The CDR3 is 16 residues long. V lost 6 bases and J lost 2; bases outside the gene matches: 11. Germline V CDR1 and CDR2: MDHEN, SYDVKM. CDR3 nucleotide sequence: TGTGCCAGCAGACCTGGGGGACAGGCAAGCAACTATGGCTACACCTTC. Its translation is CASRPGGQASNYGYTF.

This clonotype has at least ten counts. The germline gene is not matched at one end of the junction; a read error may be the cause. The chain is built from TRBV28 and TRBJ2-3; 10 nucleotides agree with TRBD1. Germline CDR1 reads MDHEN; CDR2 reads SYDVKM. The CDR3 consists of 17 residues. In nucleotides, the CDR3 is TGTGTCAGCAGGGGGGATTCCGGGACAGGGGCAACAGATACGCAGTATTTT. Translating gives CVSRGDSGTGATDTQYF.

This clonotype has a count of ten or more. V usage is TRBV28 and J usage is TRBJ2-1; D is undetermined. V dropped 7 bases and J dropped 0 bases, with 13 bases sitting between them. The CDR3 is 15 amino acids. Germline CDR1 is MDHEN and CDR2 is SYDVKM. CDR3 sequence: CASNTPPSSYNEQFF. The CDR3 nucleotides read TGTGCCAGCAACACGCCTCCGAGCTCCTACAATGAGCAGTTCTTC.